This T cell receptor beta chain was sequenced for a study of blood T cell repertoires in COVID-19. In the study overall: There were acute and convalescent COVID-19 samples, and they came from the United States, Italy and Spain. T cells, B-cell-depleted T cells, or PBMCs provided the cDNA or gDNA that served as material.

Methods used by the authors: Quantification of nucleated cells was approximated via reference gene primer amplification. Some clones are missing from TCRdb's copy, which holds only in-frame ones; the method was immunoSEQ multiplex PCR. V, J and clone size reflect that table, while D and trimming were determined from the DNA. The top ten clones hold around 2% of a sample with approximately 100,000 clones, about 85% of them seen once. This sequence was found in a woman in her 70s with active or convalescent COVID-19. Input material: peripheral blood.

CDR3 sequence reads: CASSPLVTGQANSYEKLFF. The DNA of the CDR3 is TGTGCCAGCAGCCCCCTCGTGACAGGGCAGGCAAATTCCTATGAAAAACTGTTTTTT. The gene calls are TRBV5-5 and TRBJ1-4; 7 bases map to TRBD1. The CDR3 runs 19 residues. Looked up from germline, CDR1 is SGHKS and CDR2 is YYEKEE (reference sequence). Trimming took 4 bases from V and 6 from J; bases not matched to a gene: 21.